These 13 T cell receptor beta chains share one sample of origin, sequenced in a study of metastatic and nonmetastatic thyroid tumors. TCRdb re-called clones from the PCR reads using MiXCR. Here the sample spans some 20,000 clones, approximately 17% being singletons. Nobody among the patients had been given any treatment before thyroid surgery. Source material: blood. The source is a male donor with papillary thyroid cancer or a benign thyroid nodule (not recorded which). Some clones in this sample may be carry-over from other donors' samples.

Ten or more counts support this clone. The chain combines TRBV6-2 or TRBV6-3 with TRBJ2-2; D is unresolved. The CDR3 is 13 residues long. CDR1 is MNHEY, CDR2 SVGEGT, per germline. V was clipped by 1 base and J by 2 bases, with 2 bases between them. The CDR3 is CASSYFNTGELFF. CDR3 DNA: TGTGCCAGCAGTTACTTTAACACCGGGGAGCTGTTTTTT.

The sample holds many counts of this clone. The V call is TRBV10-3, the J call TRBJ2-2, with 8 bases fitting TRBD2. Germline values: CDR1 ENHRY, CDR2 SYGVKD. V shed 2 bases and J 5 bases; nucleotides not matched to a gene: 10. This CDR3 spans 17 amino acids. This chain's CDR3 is CAISEPGSGSLTGELFF. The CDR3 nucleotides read TGTGCCATCAGTGAGCCAGGGAGCGGGAGTCTTACCGGGGAGCTGTTTTTT.

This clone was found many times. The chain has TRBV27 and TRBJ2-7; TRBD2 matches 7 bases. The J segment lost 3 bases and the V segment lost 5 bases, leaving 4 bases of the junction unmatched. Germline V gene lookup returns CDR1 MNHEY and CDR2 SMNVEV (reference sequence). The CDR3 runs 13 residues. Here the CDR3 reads CASSTGDYYEQYF. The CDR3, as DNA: TGTGCCAGCAGTACGGGGGACTACTACGAGCAGTACTTC.

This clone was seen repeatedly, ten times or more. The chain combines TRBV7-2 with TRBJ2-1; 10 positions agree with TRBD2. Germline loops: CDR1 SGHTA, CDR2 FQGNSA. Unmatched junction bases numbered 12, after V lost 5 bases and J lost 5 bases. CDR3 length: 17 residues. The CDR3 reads CASSHSGRMSIDNEQFF. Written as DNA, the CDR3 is TGTGCCAGCAGCCATAGCGGGAGGATGAGCATTGACAATGAGCAGTTCTTC.

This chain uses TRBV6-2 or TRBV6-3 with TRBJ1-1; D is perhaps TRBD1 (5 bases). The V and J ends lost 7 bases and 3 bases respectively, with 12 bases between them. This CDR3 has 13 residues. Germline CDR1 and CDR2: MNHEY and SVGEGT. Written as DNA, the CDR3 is TGTGCCAGCAAGGGCAGGGAATACACTGAAGCTTTCTTT. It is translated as CASKGREYTEAFF.

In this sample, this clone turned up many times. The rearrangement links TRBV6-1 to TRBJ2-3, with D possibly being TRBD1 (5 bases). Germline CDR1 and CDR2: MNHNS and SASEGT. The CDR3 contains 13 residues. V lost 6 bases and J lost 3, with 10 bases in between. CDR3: CASSPAGTDTQYF. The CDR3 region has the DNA TGTGCCAGCAGCCCCGCAGGGACAGATACGCAGTATTTT.

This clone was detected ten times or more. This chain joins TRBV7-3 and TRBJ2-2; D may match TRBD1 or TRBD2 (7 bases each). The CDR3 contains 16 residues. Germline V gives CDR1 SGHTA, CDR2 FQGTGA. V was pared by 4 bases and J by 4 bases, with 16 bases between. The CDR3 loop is CASSSWEGAGTGELFF. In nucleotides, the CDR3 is TGTGCCAGCAGCTCCTGGGAGGGGGCGGGCACCGGGGAGCTGTTTTTT.

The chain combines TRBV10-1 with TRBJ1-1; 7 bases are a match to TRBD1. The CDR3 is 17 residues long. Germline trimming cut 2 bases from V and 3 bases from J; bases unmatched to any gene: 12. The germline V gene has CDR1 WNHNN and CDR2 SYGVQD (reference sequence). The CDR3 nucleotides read TGCGCCAGCAGTGAGATCGACAGGGAGGTCGGTGACACTGAAGCTTTCTTT. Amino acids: CASSEIDREVGDTEAFF.

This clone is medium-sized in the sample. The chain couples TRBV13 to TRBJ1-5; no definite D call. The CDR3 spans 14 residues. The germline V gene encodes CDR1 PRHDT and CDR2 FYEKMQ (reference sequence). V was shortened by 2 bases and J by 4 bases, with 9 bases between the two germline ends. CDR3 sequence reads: CASSLLGENQPQHF. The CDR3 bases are TGTGCCAGCAGCTTATTGGGAGAAAATCAGCCCCAGCATTTT. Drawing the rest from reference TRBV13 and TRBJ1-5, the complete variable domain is AAGVIQSPRHLIKEKRETATLKCYPIPRHDTVYWYQQGPGQDPQFLISFYEKMQSDKGSIPDRFSAQQFSDYHSELNMSSLELGDSALYFCASSLLGENQPQHFGDGTRLSIL.

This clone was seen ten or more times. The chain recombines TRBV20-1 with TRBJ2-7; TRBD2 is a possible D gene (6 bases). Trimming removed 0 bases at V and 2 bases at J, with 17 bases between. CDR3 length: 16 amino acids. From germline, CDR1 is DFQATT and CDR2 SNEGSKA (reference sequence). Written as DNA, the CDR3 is TGCAGTGCTAGAGAGGCATGGCGGGGTTCACCCTACGAGCAGTACTTC. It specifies CSAREAWRGSPYEQYF.

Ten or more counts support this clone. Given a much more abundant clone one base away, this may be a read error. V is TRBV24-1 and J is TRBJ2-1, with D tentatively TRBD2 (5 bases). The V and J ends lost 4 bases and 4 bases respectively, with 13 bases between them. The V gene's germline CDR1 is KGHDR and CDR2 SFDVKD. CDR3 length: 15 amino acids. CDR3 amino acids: CATSDPGRTYNEQFF. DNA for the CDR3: TGTGCCACCAGTGACCCCGGACGGACTTACAATGAGCAGTTCTTC.

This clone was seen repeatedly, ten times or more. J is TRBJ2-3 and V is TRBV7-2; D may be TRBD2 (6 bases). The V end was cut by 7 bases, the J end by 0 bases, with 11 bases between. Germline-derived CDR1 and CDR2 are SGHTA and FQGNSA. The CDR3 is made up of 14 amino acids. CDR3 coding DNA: TGTGCCAGCACTATGGGACTGAGCACAGATACGCAGTATTTT. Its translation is CASTMGLSTDTQYF. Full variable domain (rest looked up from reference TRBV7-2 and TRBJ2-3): GAGVSQSPSNKVTEKGKDVELRCDPISGHTALYWYRQSLGQGLEFLIYFQGNSAPDKSGLPSDRFSAERTGGSVSTLTIQRTQQEDSAVYLCASTMGLSTDTQYFGPGTRLTVL.

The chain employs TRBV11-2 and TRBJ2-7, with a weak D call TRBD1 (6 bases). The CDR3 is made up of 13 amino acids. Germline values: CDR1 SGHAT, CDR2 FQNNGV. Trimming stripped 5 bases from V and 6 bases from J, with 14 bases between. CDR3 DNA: TGTGCCAGCAGCCCCCGACAGGAATCCGAGCAGTACTTC. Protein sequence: CASSPRQESEQYF. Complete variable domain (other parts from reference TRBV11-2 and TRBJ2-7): EAGVAQSPRYKIIEKRQSVAFWCNPISGHATLYWYQQILGQGPKLLIQFQNNGVVDDSQLPKDRFSAERLKGVDSTLKIQPAKLEDSAVYLCASSPRQESEQYFGPGTRLTVT.